The 25 T cell receptor beta chains in this list originate from one sample, sequenced in a study of T cell repertoires in cytomegalovirus infection. TCRdb passed the reads through MiXCR, listing each CDR3 protein once. Of some 300,000 distinct CDR3 sequences listed, about 17% are singletons. Sequenced input: PBMCs. The receptor set was obtained from a human donor in good health (CMV status not recorded). Some clones in this sample may be carry-over from other donors' samples.

This chain links TRBV6-5 with TRBJ2-5, with a possible D match to TRBD1 (7 bases). The CDR3 covers 15 residues. V shed 1 base and J shed 5 bases, with 14 bases lying between them. CDR1 is MNHEY, CDR2 SVGAGI, per germline. The CDR3 sequence is CASSYFGGRGETQYF. As DNA, the CDR3 is TGTGCCAGCAGTTACTTCGGGGGCAGGGGGGAGACCCAGTACTTC.

This clonotype was counted many times. The chain links TRBV7-2 to TRBJ2-3, with 13 bases lining up with TRBD2. Per germline, CDR1 SGHTA and CDR2 FQGNSA. The CDR3 sequence is 16 residues long. With V trimmed by 1 base and J by 5 bases, 3 bases remained unmatched. The CDR3 nucleotides read TGTGCCAGCAGCTTAGGGACTAGCGGGGGAGGAGATACGCAGTATTTT. It specifies CASSLGTSGGGDTQYF.

This rearrangement joins TRBV20-1 to TRBJ2-7; 10 nucleotides align to TRBD1. CDR1 DFQATT and CDR2 SNEGSKA come from the germline V gene (reference sequence). The CDR3 length is 14 residues. J was trimmed by 4 bases and V by 6 bases; bases with no gene match: 9. The CDR3 coding sequence is TGCAGTGCCCAGGAAGGGACAGGGGTTTACGAGCAGTACTTC. The encoded protein is CSAQEGTGVYEQYF.

The rearrangement joins TRBV6-1 to TRBJ1-1, with D perhaps matching TRBD1 (6 bases). The CDR3 has 21 amino acids. V lost 4 bases and J 3 bases, leaving 33 bases between the germline ends. Germline-derived CDR1 and CDR2 are MNHNS and SASEGT. Here the CDR3 reads CASSVRVIGGRGKYSDTEAFF. The CDR3, as DNA: TGTGCCAGCAGTGTAAGGGTAATCGGGGGGCGCGGAAAGTACTCGGACACTGAAGCTTTCTTT.

This rearrangement joins TRBV28 to TRBJ2-6, with D maybe TRBD1 (6 bases). The CDR3 runs 16 residues. The germline V gene has CDR1 MDHEN and CDR2 SYDVKM. Deletions cut 4 bases from V and 2 bases from J, with 12 bases between. This CDR3 is CASSSGTLPGANVLTF. For the CDR3, the DNA is TGTGCCAGCAGTTCAGGGACACTTCCTGGGGCCAACGTCCTGACTTTC.

A note on this clonotype: Here the CDR3 omits its conserved ending phenylalanine or tryptophan, so a read error is the likely source. The chain combines TRBV28 with TRBJ1-5, with D possibly TRBD1 on 6 matching bases. This CDR3 region has 16 residues. Trimming shortened V by 3 bases and J by 4 bases, and 16 bases separated the two germline ends. CDR1 and CDR2 (germline): MDHEN, SYDVKM. CDR3 sequence: CASSFFRGQGNQPQHL. The DNA of the CDR3 is TGTGCCAGCAGTTTCTTCCGGGGGCAGGGGAATCAGCCCCAGCATTTG.

This chain links TRBV28 with TRBJ1-1, with TRBD1 as a possible D gene (5 bases). The V gene's germline CDR1 is MDHEN and CDR2 SYDVKM. The V and J ends lost 6 bases and 5 bases respectively, with 10 bases between them. This CDR3 has 12 amino acids. The DNA for the CDR3 is TGTGCCAGCAGGGGGCGTCGGACTGAAGCTTTCTTT. This gives the protein CASRGRRTEAFF.

The rearrangement joins TRBV2 to TRBJ1-2; possible D gene TRBD1, 6 bases. The CDR3 is 19 amino acids. Germline CDR1 and CDR2: SNHLY and FYNNEI. V shed 3 bases and J shed 6 bases, with 29 bases lying between them. The CDR3 here is CASSDPFRWNREGSDGYTF. The CDR3 coding sequence is TGTGCCAGCAGTGACCCCTTCCGTTGGAACAGGGAGGGCAGCGATGGCTACACCTTC.

This clonotype was recorded only once. The chain carries TRBV7-2 and TRBJ2-2; 12 bases match TRBD1. The CDR3 has 19 residues. Germline trimming cut 5 bases from V and 6 bases from J; bases unmatched to any gene: 16. Germline CDR1 and CDR2: SGHTA and FQGNSA. The CDR3 DNA follows: TGTGCCAGCAGCCTTACAACCGGGACAGGGGGCGTACCTTCCGGGGAGCTGTTTTTT. Translating it yields CASSLTTGTGGVPSGELFF.

This sequence joins TRBV29-1 and TRBJ1-2, with a possible D match to TRBD1 (5 bases). There are 14 residues in the CDR3. Germline V gives CDR1 SQVTM, CDR2 ANQGSEA. Trimming took 3 bases from V and 4 from J, leaving 15 bases between them. The CDR3 reads CSVEGTQGSYGYTF. The CDR3 region has the DNA TGCAGCGTTGAGGGCACGCAGGGATCCTATGGCTACACCTTC.

The sample holds a few counts of this clonotype. The chain is built from TRBV12-3 or TRBV12-4 and TRBJ1-5, with D perhaps TRBD1 (6 bases). V lost 5 bases to trimming and J lost 5 bases, with 13 bases between them. The CDR3 runs to 14 residues. The CDR3 DNA sequence: TGTGCCAGCAGTCGGGGGCGGGGGTATCAGCCCCAGCATTTT. Its protein product is CASSRGRGYQPQHF.

The chain recombines TRBV20-1 with TRBJ2-5; the match to TRBD1 covers 8 bases. The germline gives CDR1 DFQATT, CDR2 SNEGSKA (reference sequence). CDR3 length equals 14 residues. Trimming cost V 5 bases and J 2 bases; bases outside gene matches: 7. The CDR3 nucleotides are TGCAGTGCTCCCCCCCGGACAGGGCAAGAGACCCAGTACTTC. Amino acids: CSAPPRTGQETQYF.

This clonotype was observed at least ten times. V gene TRBV12-3 or TRBV12-4 combines with J gene TRBJ1-5; D call uncertain. CDR3 length: 13 amino acids. Trimming cost V 6 bases and J 4 bases, with 10 bases left between them. For the CDR3, the DNA is TGTGCCAGCAGCGGAAGTTTGAATCAGCCCCAGCATTTT. Residues: CASSGSLNQPQHF.

This sequence joins TRBV20-1 and TRBJ1-1; 7 bases are a match to TRBD1. CDR1 and CDR2 (germline): DFQATT, SNEGSKA (reference sequence). V gave up 6 bases and J gave up 0 bases; unmatched junction bases: 13. The CDR3 is 16 amino acids. CDR3 amino acids: CSANTGEWGLNTEAFF. The CDR3 DNA reads TGCAGTGCCAATACAGGGGAATGGGGCCTGAACACTGAAGCTTTCTTT.

In this sample, this clonotype turned up a few times. CDR3 sequence: CASSQDLSGYGNQPQHF. In DNA, the CDR3 is TGTGCCAGCAGCCAAGACCTCTCAGGGTACGGCAATCAGCCCCAGCATTTT. The V call is TRBV4-2, the J call TRBJ1-5, with TRBD1 as a possible D gene (5 bases). Per germline, CDR1 LGHNA and CDR2 YNFKEQ. The V gene lost 0 bases and the J gene lost 2 bases, with 14 bases spanning the gap. The CDR3 runs to 17 residues.

This clonotype was counted many times. V usage is TRBV7-9 and J usage is TRBJ2-1, with D unresolved. CDR3 length: 14 amino acids. The V and J ends lost 7 bases and 3 bases respectively, with 13 bases between them. Germline V gene lookup returns CDR1 SEHNR and CDR2 FQNEAQ (reference sequence). Here the CDR3 DNA reads TGTGCCAGCACCCCCCAAACTGGCTACAATGAGCAGTTCTTC. Amino acids: CASTPQTGYNEQFF.

In its sample, this clonotype was seen a few times. V usage is TRBV5-4 and J usage is TRBJ2-3; TRBD1 or TRBD2 may be the D gene (5 bases each). Germline-derived CDR1 and CDR2 are SGHNT and YYREEE (reference sequence). The CDR3 is 14 amino acids. Trimming left V 1 base short and J 6 bases short, with 12 bases between. CDR3 in amino acids: CASSLTGRVDTQYF. CDR3 nucleotide sequence: TGTGCCAGCAGCTTGACGGGGCGAGTGGATACGCAGTATTTT.

This clonotype was observed many times. The J gene is TRBJ1-2, the V gene TRBV7-2; no reliable D call. This CDR3 is 14 amino acids long. Deletions cut 1 base from V and 9 bases from J, with 15 bases between. The germline V gene has CDR1 SGHTA and CDR2 FQGNSA. CDR3 sequence (DNA): TGTGCCAGCAGCTTAGTCGGGCCCATGGGAAGCTACACCTTC. Its translation is CASSLVGPMGSYTF.

The rearrangement joins TRBV20-1 to TRBJ2-3; 7 positions agree with TRBD2. Germline loops: CDR1 DFQATT, CDR2 SNEGSKA (reference sequence). The CDR3 is made up of 13 amino acids. The J segment lost 2 bases and the V segment lost 7 bases, leaving 6 bases of the junction unmatched. CDR3 nucleotides: TGCAGTGGGGTCGGGGGGATCACAGATACGCAGTATTTT. As protein: CSGVGGITDTQYF.

A few counts support this clonotype. The CDR3 DNA follows: TGCAGTGCTCCGGACCACAACGGACAGCCCCAGCATTTT. Translating it yields CSAPDHNGQPQHF. This chain links TRBV20-1 with TRBJ1-5, with D unresolved. V lost 5 bases to trimming and J lost 7 bases, with 15 bases between them. The CDR3 sequence is 13 residues long. Germline CDR1 DFQATT, CDR2 SNEGSKA (reference sequence).

This clonotype was seen a handful of times. CDR3 in amino acids: CASSEWGPGTGDNYGYTF. The DNA of the CDR3 is TGTGCCAGCAGTGAATGGGGACCCGGGACAGGGGATAACTATGGCTACACCTTC. The chain recombines TRBV2 with TRBJ1-2, with 10 bases fitting TRBD1. Germline CDR1 is SNHLY and CDR2 is FYNNEI. This CDR3 spans 18 amino acids. The V gene end was trimmed by 2 bases and the J gene end by 1 base; junction bases not matched to a gene: 10. The full variable domain, completed using reference TRBV2 and TRBJ1-2, is EPEVTQTPSHQVTQMGQEVILRCVPISNHLYFYWYRQILGQKVEFLVSFYNNEISEKSEIFDDQFSVERPDGSNFTLKIRSTKLEDSAMYFCASSEWGPGTGDNYGYTFGSGTRLTVV.

This clonotype was recorded a few times. The rearrangement uses TRBV4-1 and TRBJ2-7; TRBD2 matches 7 bases. Germline assignment: CDR1 MGHRA and CDR2 YSYEKL. The CDR3 is 17 residues long. The V and J ends lost 0 bases and 2 bases, in that order; junction bases with no gene match: 10. The CDR3 is CASSQEGTGGGTYEQYF. The CDR3 coding sequence is TGCGCCAGCAGCCAAGAAGGAACCGGCGGGGGTACCTACGAGCAGTACTTC.

This chain connects TRBV20-1 to TRBJ1-1, with D unresolved. This CDR3 spans 11 amino acids. Germline loops: CDR1 DFQATT, CDR2 SNEGSKA (reference sequence). Trimming removed 0 bases at V and 8 bases at J, with 7 bases between. The CDR3 is CSARDLREAFF. CDR3 in DNA: TGCAGTGCTAGAGATCTTAGGGAAGCTTTCTTT.

A few counts support this clonotype. The chain has TRBV6-5 and TRBJ2-7; 7 nucleotides line up with TRBD1. Looked up from germline, CDR1 is MNHEY and CDR2 is SVGAGI. This CDR3 has 15 amino acids. Germline trimming cut 4 bases from V and 5 bases from J; bases unmatched to any gene: 11. CDR3 region: CASSSQQGTLDEQYF. DNA for the CDR3: TGTGCCAGCAGTTCACAACAGGGGACGCTCGACGAGCAGTACTTC.

At least ten counts were recorded for this clonotype. The genes are TRBV7-6 and TRBJ1-3; 7 nucleotides agree with TRBD1. The CDR3 is made up of 15 amino acids. The germline V gene encodes CDR1 SGHVS and CDR2 FNYEAQ. V was clipped by 1 base and J by 0 bases; unmatched bases: 0. The CDR3 DNA is TGTGCCAGCAGCTTAGGGACAGGCTCTGGAAACACCATATATTTT. Translated, it gives CASSLGTGSGNTIYF. The full variable domain, in which reference TRBV7-6 and TRBJ1-3 provide the parts outside the CDR3, is GAGVSQSPRYKVTKRGQDVALRCDPISGHVSLYWYRQALGQGPEFLTYFNYEAQQDKSGLPNDRFSAERPEGSISTLTIQRTEQRDSAMYRCASSLGTGSGNTIYFGEGSWLTVV.